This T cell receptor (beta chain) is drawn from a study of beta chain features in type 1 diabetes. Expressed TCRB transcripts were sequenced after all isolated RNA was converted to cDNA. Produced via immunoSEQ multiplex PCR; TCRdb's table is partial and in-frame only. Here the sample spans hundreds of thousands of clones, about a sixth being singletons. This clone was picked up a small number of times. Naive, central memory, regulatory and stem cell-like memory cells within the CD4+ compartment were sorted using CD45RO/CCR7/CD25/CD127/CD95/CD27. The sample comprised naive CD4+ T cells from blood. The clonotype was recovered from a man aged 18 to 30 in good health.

In DNA form, the CDR3 reads TGTGCCAGCAGCCAGCCGGGACAGCAAGAGACCCAGTACTTC. It yields the protein CASSQPGQQETQYF. The V call is TRBV7-2, the J call TRBJ2-5; TRBD1 matches 7 bases. Germline-derived CDR1 and CDR2 are SGHTA and FQGNSA. This CDR3 comprises 14 residues. V lost 5 bases, J lost 2 bases, and 5 bases stayed unmatched.